This TCR beta chain was captured in a study of blood T cell repertoires in COVID-19. Data came from immunoSEQ multiplex PCR; TCRdb stores just in-frame clones and leaves some out. Of 100,000 or so clones in the sample, approximately 85% are singletons; the top ten hold around 3.9%. This clone turned up a few times. The sequencing input was peripheral blood. The TCR sequence derives from a man aged 45-60 years with acute or convalescent COVID-19.

CDR3 sequence (DNA): TGTGCCAGCAGCCAGGGACAGGGTGACCAGCCCCAGCATTTT. It encodes CASSQGQGDQPQHF. The chain joins TRBV3-1 (or the pseudogene TRBV3-2) to TRBJ1-5, with TRBD1 matching over 9 bases. Germline CDR1 LGHDT, CDR2 YNNKEL (reference sequence). There are 14 residues in the CDR3. V gave up 3 bases and J gave up 7 bases; unmatched junction bases: 4.